The 15 T cell receptor beta chains below come from one sample, sequenced in a study of Ad26.COV2.S vaccination and SARS-CoV-2 variants. Clones were read by immunoSEQ multiplex PCR, and TCRdb kept only the in-frame ones, dropping some. The data hold over 110,000 clones, with approximately 90% observed a single time. Sequencing was performed on peripheral blood, taken after recovery from COVID-19. The receptors shown here come from a human donor who had recovered from COVID-19.

The J gene is TRBJ2-1, the V gene TRBV6-2 or TRBV6-3; D is undetermined. Trimming pared 0 bases from V and 7 bases from J, leaving 31 bases between. CDR3 size: 21 residues. The V gene's germline CDR1 is MNHEY and CDR2 SVGEGT. CDR3 amino acids: CASSYSSNPPLAEWQWNEQFF. The CDR3 nucleotides read TGTGCCAGCAGTTACTCGAGTAACCCCCCACTTGCGGAGTGGCAGTGGAATGAGCAGTTCTTC.

This sequence joins TRBV30 and TRBJ1-5; D possibly corresponds to TRBD1 (6 bases). There are 12 residues in the CDR3. In germline, CDR1 is GTSNPN, CDR2 SVGIG (reference sequence). The V and J ends lost 2 bases and 4 bases respectively, with 6 bases between them. CDR3 in amino acids: CAWSQGNQPQHF. In DNA form, the CDR3 reads TGTGCCTGGAGTCAGGGGAATCAGCCCCAGCATTTT.

The V gene is TRBV6-6, the J gene TRBJ1-4; 9 nucleotides agree with TRBD1. CDR1 and CDR2 (germline): MNHNY, SVGAGI (reference sequence). CDR3 size: 13 residues. The J segment lost 7 bases and the V segment lost 8 bases, leaving 5 bases of the junction unmatched. This CDR3 is CASRDRDGEKLFF. The CDR3 coding sequence is TGTGCCAGCCGGGACAGGGATGGTGAAAAACTGTTTTTT.

CDR3 sequence reads: CASSPGQGNQPQHF. The CDR3 DNA reads as TGCGCCAGCAGCCCGGGACAGGGTAATCAGCCCCAGCATTTT. The V gene is TRBV5-1, the J gene TRBJ1-5, with 9 bases lining up with TRBD1. Germline CDR1 and CDR2: SGHRS and YFSETQ. V lost 4 bases to trimming and J lost 4 bases; unmatched junction nucleotides: 3. The CDR3 is 14 residues long. Supplemented by reference TRBV5-1 and TRBJ1-5, the full variable domain reads KAGVTQTPRYLIKTRGQQVTLSCSPISGHRSVSWYQQTPGQGLQFLFEYFSETQRNKGNFPGRFSGRQFSNSRSEMNVSTLELGDSALYLCASSPGQGNQPQHFGDGTRLSIL.

This rearrangement joins TRBV28 to TRBJ2-7; D might be TRBD2 (5 bases). Germline V gene sequence: CDR1 MDHEN, CDR2 SYDVKM. The V end lost 3 bases, the J end lost 9 bases, and 12 bases lay between the germline ends. The CDR3 runs 12 residues. The CDR3 region is CASSFRSEGQYF. The CDR3 coding sequence is TGTGCCAGCAGTTTTCGGAGTGAGGGGCAGTACTTC.

CDR3 coding DNA: TGTGCCAGCAGTGAAGGGACATCCTATAATTCACCCCTCCACTTT. This codes for CASSEGTSYNSPLHF. The chain has TRBV28 and TRBJ1-6; D might be TRBD1 (6 bases). Germline lookup yields CDR1 MDHEN and CDR2 SYDVKM. This CDR3 is built from 15 residues. The V end was cut by 5 bases, the J end by 1 base, with 9 bases between.

This rearrangement joins TRBV9 to TRBJ2-7, with TRBD1 matching 10 bases. This CDR3 has 13 amino acids. CDR1 is SGDLS and CDR2 is YYNGEE in the germline V gene. V lost 4 bases, J lost 6 bases, and 4 bases stayed unmatched. The CDR3 protein is CASSPRTGGEQYF. CDR3 coding DNA: TGTGCCAGCAGCCCCAGGACAGGGGGCGAGCAGTACTTC.

The chain links TRBV28 to TRBJ1-5; D is possibly TRBD1 (5 bases). The germline CDR1 and CDR2 sequences are MDHEN and SYDVKM. This CDR3 spans 15 amino acids. The V end was cut by 6 bases, the J end by 6 bases, with 18 bases between. CDR3 sequence: CASSSLGQVTQPQHF. DNA of the CDR3: TGTGCCAGCAGCTCATTGGGGCAGGTCACTCAGCCCCAGCATTTT. Using reference TRBV28 and TRBJ1-5 for the parts outside the CDR3, the full variable domain is DVKVTQSSRYLVKRTGEKVFLECVQDMDHENMFWYRQDPGLGLRLIYFSYDVKMKEKGDIPEGYSVSREKKERFSLILESASTNQTSMYLCASSSLGQVTQPQHFGDGTRLSIL.

J is TRBJ2-1 and V is TRBV11-2, with 12 bases lining up with TRBD2. The CDR3 covers 13 residues. Per the germline V gene, CDR1 is SGHAT and CDR2 is FQNNGV. The V gene end was trimmed by 6 bases and the J gene end by 6 bases; junction bases not matched to a gene: 0. In DNA form, the CDR3 reads TGTGCCAGCAGACTAGCGGGGGGCAATGAGCAGTTCTTC. This gives the protein CASRLAGGNEQFF.

The rearrangement links TRBV7-9 to TRBJ2-5; TRBD2 aligns across 7 bases. Trimming cost V 1 base and J 4 bases; bases outside gene matches: 12. Germline lookup yields CDR1 SEHNR and CDR2 FQNEAQ (reference sequence). The CDR3 runs 17 residues. CDR3 DNA: TGTGCCAGCAGCTTAGGCGCCTCCGGGGTAGCGGGAGAGACCCAGTACTTC. Protein: CASSLGASGVAGETQYF.

The rearrangement links TRBV28 to TRBJ1-1; no firm D call. The germline V and J ends were trimmed by 4 bases and 4 bases, with 10 bases remaining between them. Germline V gene lookup returns CDR1 MDHEN and CDR2 SYDVKM. The CDR3 consists of 13 residues. The CDR3 protein is CASSSLAGTEAFF. In nucleotides, the CDR3 is TGTGCCAGCAGTTCGCTTGCGGGCACTGAAGCTTTCTTT. Variable domain in full (rest from reference TRBV28 and TRBJ1-1): DVKVTQSSRYLVKRTGEKVFLECVQDMDHENMFWYRQDPGLGLRLIYFSYDVKMKEKGDIPEGYSVSREKKERFSLILESASTNQTSMYLCASSSLAGTEAFFGQGTRLTVV.

The rearrangement links TRBV7-9 to TRBJ1-2; TRBD1 is a possible D gene (6 bases). Trimming took off 7 bases at V and 4 bases at J, with 22 bases between the two ends. This CDR3 comprises 16 residues. Germline V lookup: CDR1 SEHNR, CDR2 FQNEAQ (reference sequence). CDR3 sequence (DNA): TGTGCCAGCACCGTGACTAGGGGGGAGTTTGCCTATGGCTACACCTTC. Protein sequence: CASTVTRGEFAYGYTF.

The chain is built from TRBV19 and TRBJ2-1, with 8 bases aligning to TRBD1. CDR1 LNHDA and CDR2 SQIVND come from the germline V gene (reference sequence). The length of the CDR3 is 16 residues. V lost 1 base to trimming and J lost 2 bases; unmatched junction nucleotides: 4. The CDR3 here is CASSIVTGGPYNEQFF. The CDR3 DNA sequence: TGTGCCAGTAGTATAGTAACAGGGGGTCCCTACAATGAGCAGTTCTTC. Looking up the rest from reference TRBV19 and TRBJ2-1 gives the full variable domain: DGGITQSPKYLFRKEGQNVTLSCEQNLNHDAMYWYRQDPGQGLRLIYYSQIVNDFQKGDIAEGYSVSREKKESFPLTVTSAQKNPTAFYLCASSIVTGGPYNEQFFGPGTRLTVL.

This sequence joins TRBV11-2 and TRBJ2-5, with 10 bases fitting TRBD1. The CDR3 is made up of 15 amino acids. The V gene's germline CDR1 is SGHAT and CDR2 FQNNGV. The J segment lost 4 bases and the V segment lost 2 bases, leaving 4 bases of the junction unmatched. The CDR3 region is CASSLPTGGVETQYF. CDR3 in DNA: TGTGCCAGCAGCTTACCGACAGGGGGCGTAGAGACCCAGTACTTC.

DNA for the CDR3: TGTGCCAGCAGTTTGGGTCGTAACAATGAGCAGTTCTTC. Translated: CASSLGRNNEQFF. The chain is built from TRBV2 and TRBJ2-1; D not certain. The CDR3 runs 13 residues. Germline CDR1 is SNHLY and CDR2 is FYNNEI. V was trimmed by 5 bases and J by 5 bases, leaving 10 bases between them.